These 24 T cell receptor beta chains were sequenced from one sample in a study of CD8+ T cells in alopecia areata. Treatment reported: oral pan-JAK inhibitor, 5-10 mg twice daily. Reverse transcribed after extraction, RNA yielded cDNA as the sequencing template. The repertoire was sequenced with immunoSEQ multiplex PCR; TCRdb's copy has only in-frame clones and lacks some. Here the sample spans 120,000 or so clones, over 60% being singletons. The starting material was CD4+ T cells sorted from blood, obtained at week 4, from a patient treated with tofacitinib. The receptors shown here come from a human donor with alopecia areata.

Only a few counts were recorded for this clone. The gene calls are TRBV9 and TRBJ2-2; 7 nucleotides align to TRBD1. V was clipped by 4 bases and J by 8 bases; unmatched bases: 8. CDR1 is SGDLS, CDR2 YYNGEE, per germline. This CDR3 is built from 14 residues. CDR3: CASSPQGVRGELFF. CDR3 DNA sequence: TGTGCCAGCAGCCCCCAGGGGGTTCGGGGGGAGCTGTTTTTT.

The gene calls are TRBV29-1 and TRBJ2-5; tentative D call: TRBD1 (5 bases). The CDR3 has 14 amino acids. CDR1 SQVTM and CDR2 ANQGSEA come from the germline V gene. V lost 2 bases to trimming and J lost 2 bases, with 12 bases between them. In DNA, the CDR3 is TGCAGCGTTGAACACAGGACCAGACAAGAGACCCAGTACTTC. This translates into CSVEHRTRQETQYF.

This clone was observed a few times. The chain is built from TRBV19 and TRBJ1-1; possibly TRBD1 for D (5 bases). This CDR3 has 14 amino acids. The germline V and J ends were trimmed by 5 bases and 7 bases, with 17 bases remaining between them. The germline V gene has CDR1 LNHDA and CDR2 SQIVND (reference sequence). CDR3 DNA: TGTGCCAGTAGTCCTACCTCGGGGCCTGGTGAAGCTTTCTTT. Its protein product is CASSPTSGPGEAFF.

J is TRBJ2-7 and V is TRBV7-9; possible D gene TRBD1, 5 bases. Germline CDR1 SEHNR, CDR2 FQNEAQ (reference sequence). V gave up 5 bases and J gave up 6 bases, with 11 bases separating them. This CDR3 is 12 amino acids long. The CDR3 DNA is TGTGCCAGCAGCCCCGGACACATCGAGCAGTACTTC. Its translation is CASSPGHIEQYF.

The CDR3 region is CAASTGKWNTEAFF. As DNA, the CDR3 is TGTGCCGCCAGCACAGGGAAGTGGAACACTGAAGCTTTCTTT. The rearrangement joins TRBV19 to TRBJ1-1, with a possible D match to TRBD1 (6 bases). Per the germline V gene, CDR1 is LNHDA and CDR2 is SQIVND (reference sequence). The CDR3 has 14 residues. Trimming stripped 11 bases from V and 1 base from J, with 17 bases between.

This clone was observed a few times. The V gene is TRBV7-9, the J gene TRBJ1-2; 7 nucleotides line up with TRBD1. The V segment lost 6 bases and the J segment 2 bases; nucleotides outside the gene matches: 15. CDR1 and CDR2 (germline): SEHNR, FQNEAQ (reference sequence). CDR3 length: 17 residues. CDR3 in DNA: TGTGCCAGCAGTTCAAACTCAGCCGGACAGGCCAACTATGGCTACACCTTC. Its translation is CASSSNSAGQANYGYTF.

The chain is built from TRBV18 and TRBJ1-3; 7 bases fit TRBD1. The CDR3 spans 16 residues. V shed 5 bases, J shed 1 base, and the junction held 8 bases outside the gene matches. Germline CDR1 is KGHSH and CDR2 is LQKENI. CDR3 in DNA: TGTGCCAGCTCATCAAGACAGGGTGGATCTGGAAACACCATATATTTT. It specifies CASSSRQGGSGNTIYF.

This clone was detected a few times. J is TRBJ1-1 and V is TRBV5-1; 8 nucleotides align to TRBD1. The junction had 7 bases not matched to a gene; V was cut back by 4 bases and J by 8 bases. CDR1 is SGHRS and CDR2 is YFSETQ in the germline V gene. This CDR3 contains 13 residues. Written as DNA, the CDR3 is TGCGCCAGCAGCGCACAGGGGGTTGGGGAAGCTTTCTTT. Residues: CASSAQGVGEAFF.

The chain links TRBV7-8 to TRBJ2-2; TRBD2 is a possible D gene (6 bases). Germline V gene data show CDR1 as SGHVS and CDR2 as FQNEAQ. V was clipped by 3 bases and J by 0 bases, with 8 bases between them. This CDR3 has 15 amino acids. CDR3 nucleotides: TGTGCCAGCAGCTTCGCGGGGACGAACACCGGGGAGCTGTTTTTT. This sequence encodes CASSFAGTNTGELFF.

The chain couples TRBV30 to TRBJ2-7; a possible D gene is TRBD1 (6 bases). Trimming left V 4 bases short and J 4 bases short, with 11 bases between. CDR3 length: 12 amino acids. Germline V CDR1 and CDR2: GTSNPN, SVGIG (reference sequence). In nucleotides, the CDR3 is TGTGCCTGGACCGCCAGGGGTTACGAGCAGTACTTC. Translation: CAWTARGYEQYF.

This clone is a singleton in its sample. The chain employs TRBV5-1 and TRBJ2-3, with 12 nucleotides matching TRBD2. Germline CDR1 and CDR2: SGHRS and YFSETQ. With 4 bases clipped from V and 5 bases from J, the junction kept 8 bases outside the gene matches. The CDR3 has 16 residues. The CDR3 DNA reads TGCGCCAGCAGCCCGACTAGCGGGAGTGGGGTAGATACGCAGTATTTT. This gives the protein CASSPTSGSGVDTQYF. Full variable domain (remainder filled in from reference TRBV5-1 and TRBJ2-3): KAGVTQTPRYLIKTRGQQVTLSCSPISGHRSVSWYQQTPGQGLQFLFEYFSETQRNKGNFPGRFSGRQFSNSRSEMNVSTLELGDSALYLCASSPTSGSGVDTQYFGPGTRLTVL.

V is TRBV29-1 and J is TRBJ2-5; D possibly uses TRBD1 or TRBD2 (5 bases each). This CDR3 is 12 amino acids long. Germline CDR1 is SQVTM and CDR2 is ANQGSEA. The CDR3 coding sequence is TGCAGTGCCTTGGGGGTCCAAGAGACCCAGTACTTC. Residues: CSALGVQETQYF.

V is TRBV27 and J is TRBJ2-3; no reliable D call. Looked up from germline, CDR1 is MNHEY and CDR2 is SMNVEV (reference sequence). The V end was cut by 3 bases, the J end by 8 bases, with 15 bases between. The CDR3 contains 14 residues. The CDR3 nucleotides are TGTGCCAGCAGTTTTGATGGGGTCCCAGGTACGCAGTATTTT. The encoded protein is CASSFDGVPGTQYF.

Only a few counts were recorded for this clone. Here the CDR3 reads CASSLDRFNIQYF. For the CDR3, the DNA is TGTGCCAGTAGTCTGGACAGGTTTAACATTCAGTACTTC. The V call is TRBV19, the J call TRBJ2-4, with 7 nucleotides matching TRBD1. V was clipped by 5 bases and J by 7 bases; unmatched bases: 5. CDR1 and CDR2 from the germline V gene are LNHDA and SQIVND (reference sequence). The CDR3 runs to 13 residues.

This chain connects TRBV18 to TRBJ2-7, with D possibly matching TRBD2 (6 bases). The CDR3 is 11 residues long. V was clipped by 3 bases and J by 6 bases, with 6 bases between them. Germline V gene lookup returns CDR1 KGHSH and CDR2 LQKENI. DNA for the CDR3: TGTGCCAGCTCACCGGAGGGCGAGCAGTACTTC. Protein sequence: CASSPEGEQYF. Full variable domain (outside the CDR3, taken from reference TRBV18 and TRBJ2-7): NAGVMQNPRHLVRRRGQEARLRCSPMKGHSHVYWYRQLPEEGLKFMVYLQKENIIDESGMPKERFSAEFPKEGPSILRIQQVVRGDSAAYFCASSPEGEQYFGPGTRLTVT.

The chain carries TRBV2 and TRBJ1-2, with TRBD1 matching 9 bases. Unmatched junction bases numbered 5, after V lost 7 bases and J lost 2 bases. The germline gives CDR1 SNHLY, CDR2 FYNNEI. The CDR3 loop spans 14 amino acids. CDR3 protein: CASTSGTGNYGYTF. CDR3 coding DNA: TGTGCCAGCACCTCCGGGACAGGGAACTATGGCTACACCTTC.

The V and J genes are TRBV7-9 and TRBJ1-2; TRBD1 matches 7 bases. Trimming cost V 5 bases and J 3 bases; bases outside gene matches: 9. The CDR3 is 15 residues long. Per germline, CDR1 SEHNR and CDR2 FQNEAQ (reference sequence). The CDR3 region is CASSKRQGGDYGYTF. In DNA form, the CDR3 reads TGTGCCAGCAGCAAAAGACAGGGCGGAGACTATGGCTACACCTTC. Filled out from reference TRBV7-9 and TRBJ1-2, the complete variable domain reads DTGVSQNPRHKITKRGQNVTFRCDPISEHNRLYWYRQTLGQGPEFLTYFQNEAQLEKSRLLSDRFSAERPKGSFSTLEIQRTEQGDSAMYLCASSKRQGGDYGYTFGSGTRLTVV.

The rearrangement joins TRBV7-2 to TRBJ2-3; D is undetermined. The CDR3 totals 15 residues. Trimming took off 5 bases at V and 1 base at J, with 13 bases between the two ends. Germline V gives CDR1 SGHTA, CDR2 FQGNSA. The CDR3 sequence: CASSPRREGTDTQYF. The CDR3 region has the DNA TGTGCCAGCAGCCCCCGGAGAGAGGGCACAGATACGCAGTATTTT.

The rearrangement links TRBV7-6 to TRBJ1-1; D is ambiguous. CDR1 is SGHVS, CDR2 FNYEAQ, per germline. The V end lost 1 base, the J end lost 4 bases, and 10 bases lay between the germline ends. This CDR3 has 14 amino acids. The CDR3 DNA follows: TGTGCCAGCAGCTTAGGGACCTTAAGCACTGAAGCTTTCTTT. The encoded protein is CASSLGTLSTEAFF. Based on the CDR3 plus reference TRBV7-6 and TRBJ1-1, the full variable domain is GAGVSQSPRYKVTKRGQDVALRCDPISGHVSLYWYRQALGQGPEFLTYFNYEAQQDKSGLPNDRFSAERPEGSISTLTIQRTEQRDSAMYRCASSLGTLSTEAFFGQGTRLTVV.

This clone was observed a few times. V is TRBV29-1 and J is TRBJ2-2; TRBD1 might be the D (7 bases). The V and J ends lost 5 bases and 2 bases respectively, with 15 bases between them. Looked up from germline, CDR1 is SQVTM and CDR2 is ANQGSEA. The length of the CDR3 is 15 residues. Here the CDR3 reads CSVSRGTANTGELFF. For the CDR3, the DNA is TGCAGCGTTAGCCGCGGGACAGCCAACACCGGGGAGCTGTTTTTT.

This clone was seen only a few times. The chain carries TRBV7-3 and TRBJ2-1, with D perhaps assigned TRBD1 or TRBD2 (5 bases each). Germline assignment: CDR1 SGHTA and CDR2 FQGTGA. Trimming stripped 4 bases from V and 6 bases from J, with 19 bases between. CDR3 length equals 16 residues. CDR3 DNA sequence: TGTGCCAGCAGCTCCTCCCGGGGCGACGGGACCAATGAGCAGTTCTTC. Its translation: CASSSSRGDGTNEQFF.

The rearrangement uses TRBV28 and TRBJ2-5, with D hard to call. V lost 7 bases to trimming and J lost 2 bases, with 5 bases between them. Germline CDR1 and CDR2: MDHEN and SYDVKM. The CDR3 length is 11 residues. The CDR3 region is CASTAQETQYF. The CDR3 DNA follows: TGTGCCAGCACGGCGCAAGAGACCCAGTACTTC.

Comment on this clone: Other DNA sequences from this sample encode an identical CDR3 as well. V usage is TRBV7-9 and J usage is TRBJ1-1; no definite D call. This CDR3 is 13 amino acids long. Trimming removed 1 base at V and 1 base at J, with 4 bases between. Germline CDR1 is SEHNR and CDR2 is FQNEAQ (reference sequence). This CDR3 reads CASSLERNTEAFF. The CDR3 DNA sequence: TGTGCCAGCAGCTTAGAACGGAACACTGAAGCTTTCTTT.

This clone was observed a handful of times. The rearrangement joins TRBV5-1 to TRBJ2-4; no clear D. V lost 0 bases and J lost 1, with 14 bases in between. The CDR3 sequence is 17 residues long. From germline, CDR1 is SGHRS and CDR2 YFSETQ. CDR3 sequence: CASSLAQLGLAKNIQYF. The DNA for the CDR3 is TGCGCCAGCAGCTTGGCCCAGTTAGGATTGGCCAAAAACATTCAGTACTTC.